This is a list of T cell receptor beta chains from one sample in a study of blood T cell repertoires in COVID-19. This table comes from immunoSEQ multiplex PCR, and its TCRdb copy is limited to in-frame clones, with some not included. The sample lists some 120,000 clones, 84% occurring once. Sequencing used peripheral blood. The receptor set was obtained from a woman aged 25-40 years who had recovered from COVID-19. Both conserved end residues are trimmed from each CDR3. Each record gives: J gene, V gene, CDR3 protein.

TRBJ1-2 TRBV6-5 ASSYSIGGSNGYT
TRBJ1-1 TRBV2 ASSTRGQSNTEAF
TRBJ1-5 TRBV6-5 ASSYDRVNQPQH
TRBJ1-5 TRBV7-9 ASSLQGLNQPQH
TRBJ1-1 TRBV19 ASSQRSGTGNTEAF
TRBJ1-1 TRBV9 ASSGAMNTEAF
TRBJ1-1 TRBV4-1 ASSQGGLQNTEAF
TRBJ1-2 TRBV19 ASSPRQGYGYT
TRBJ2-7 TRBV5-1 ASSPTSGSSRSEQY
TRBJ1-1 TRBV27 ASSLSHGGGTEAF
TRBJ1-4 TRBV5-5 ASSRLPQLTGNDEKLF
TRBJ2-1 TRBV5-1 ASSLAASLNEQF
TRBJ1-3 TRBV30 AWSPAGNTIY
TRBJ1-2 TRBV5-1 ASSSDSSNYGYT
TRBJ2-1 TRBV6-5 ASSPGLGINEQF
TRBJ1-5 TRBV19 ASAGLLGSNQPQH
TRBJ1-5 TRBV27 ASSLQSGNQPQH
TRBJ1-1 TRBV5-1 ASSLLSMNTEAF
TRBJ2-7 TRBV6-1 ASSEVARLSYEQY
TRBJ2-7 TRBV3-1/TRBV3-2 ASGSSYEQY
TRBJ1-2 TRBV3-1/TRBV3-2 ASSPGQSRGYT
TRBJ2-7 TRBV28 ASRSDSRVLGQY
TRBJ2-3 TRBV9 ASSVGTPDTQY
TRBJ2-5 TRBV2 ASSVSSGSFRETQY
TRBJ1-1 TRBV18 ASSPIGGPEAF
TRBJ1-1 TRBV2 ASSPKGLFNTEAF
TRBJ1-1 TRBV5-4 ASSSQGVNTEAF
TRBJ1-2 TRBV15 ATSRGGTGGNYGYT
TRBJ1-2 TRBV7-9 ASSLIGANYGYT
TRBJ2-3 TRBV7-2 ASSLAASGSNTQY
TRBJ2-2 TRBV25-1 ASSERDRAKYGELF
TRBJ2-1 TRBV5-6 ASSPEAGGSYNEQF
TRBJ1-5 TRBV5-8 ASSTGTVLDQPQH
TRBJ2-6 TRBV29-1 SASDIRSGANVLT
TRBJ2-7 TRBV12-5 ASGIGGYEQY
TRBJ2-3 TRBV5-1 ASSLIAGAYTDTQY
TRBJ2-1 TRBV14 ASSQVVAGPQF
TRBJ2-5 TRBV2 ASKRTEQETQY
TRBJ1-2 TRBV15 ATSKDRNYGYT
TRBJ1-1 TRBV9 ASSGTGQVNTEAF
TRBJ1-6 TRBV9 ASSVGHQDNNSPLH
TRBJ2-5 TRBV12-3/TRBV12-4 ASSFTTQETQY
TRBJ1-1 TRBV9 ASSTEGGNTEAF
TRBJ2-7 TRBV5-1 ASSLWASGSYEQY
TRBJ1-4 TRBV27 ASSRQGSNEKLF